This T cell receptor beta chain was captured by sequencing in a study of Graves' ophthalmopathy and Graves' hyperthyroidism. Study observations and caveats: It was with approximately 70% sensitivity and about 72% specificity that the model predicted ophthalmopathy progression. In blood, most expanded thyroid clonotypes above 0.001 frequency were also detected.

This clonotype came up once. The antigen is undetermined. With a duration under 3 months, ophthalmopathy in the donors showed moderate-to-severe activity, CAS ≥3 and NOSPECS ≥4. Patients were diagnosed from clinical symptoms, serum thyroxine, TRAb, thyroid ultrasound and orbital computed tomography. The CDR3 is 12 residues long. CDR1 is DFQATT, CDR2 SNEGSKA, per germline (reference sequence). Between the trimmed V and J ends, which lost 1 base and 5 bases, there was a span of 8 bases. CDR3 regions of TCR beta were amplified from RNA transcripts. The first round was an RT-PCR with HTBI primers, and the second round was a multiplex PCR. TCRdb re-derived calls from the multiplex PCR reads in MiXCR, one entry per CDR3 protein. The table records 340,000 or so distinct CDR3 sequences, about a sixth of them present only once.

The sequenced material came from peripheral blood. The chain employs TRBV20-1 and TRBJ2-5; D not certain. This TCR came from an adult man with Graves' ophthalmopathy. The CDR3 spells CSARVIPETQYF. The CDR3 bases are TGCAGTGCTAGAGTGATTCCTGAGACCCAGTACTTC.